This T cell receptor (beta chain) was retrieved from a study of blood T cell repertoires in COVID-19. The germline gives CDR1 MNHEY, CDR2 SVGAGI. After removal of 8 bases from V and 1 base from J, the junction contained 6 bases not matched to a gene. The CDR3 contains 14 residues. Method: immunoSEQ multiplex PCR; TCRdb's copy keeps in-frame clones and lacks some. The data hold approximately 280,000 clones, with about nine tenths observed a single time. The sequence came from an older woman with acute or convalescent COVID-19. Specimen: peripheral blood. The V call is TRBV6-5, the J call TRBJ1-1, with 8 bases fitting TRBD1. In DNA form, the CDR3 reads TGTGCCAGCCGAGTACAGGGGGAGAACACTGAAGCTTTCTTT. Its translation: CASRVQGENTEAFF.